Described below is a single TCR beta chain sequence and its context. Antigen specificity is unknown. Produced via immunoSEQ multiplex PCR; TCRdb's table is partial and in-frame only. This sample has around 100,000 clones; roughly 87% occur once, and the top ten carry 2% to 2.5%. The study pooled second doses at about 4 or about 12 weeks. The data were taken from a study of T cell responses to AZD1222 COVID-19 vaccine. The CDR3 runs 15 residues. Trimming pared 4 bases from V and 4 bases from J, leaving 17 bases between. CDR1 is SGHKS and CDR2 is YYEKEE in the germline V gene (reference sequence). Findings and limits, study-wide: Repertoires were obtained only post-peak T cell response. Spike-wide coverage was observed for vaccine-associated CD4 TCRs, with dominant responses at 160-218 and 743-854.

The sample here was peripheral blood, taken 28 days after the second AZD1222 dose. This chain joins TRBV5-5 and TRBJ2-5; D tentatively reads TRBD1 or TRBD2 (5 bases each). This receptor was taken from an adult who received the AZD1222 COVID-19 vaccine. In DNA, the CDR3 is TGTGCCAGCAGCCTAGACATAGTTGGGGGAGAGACCCAGTACTTC. As protein: CASSLDIVGGETQYF.